The source of this T cell receptor beta chain is a study of T-cell memory formation after mild COVID-19. A remark on this clonotype: The antigen is unknown.

CDR1 and CDR2 from the germline V gene are MNHEY and SVGEGT. The CDR3 extends over 15 amino acids. V was clipped by 0 bases and J by 2 bases, with 10 bases between them. TCR alpha and TCR beta cDNA libraries with sample barcodes and UMIs came from 5'RACE using constant-segment primers. TCRdb reanalysed the 5' RACE reads using MiXCR and keeps one entry per CDR3 protein. The sample lists under 600,000 distinct CDR3 sequences, about 22% occurring once. General study points: Mainly CM and EM harbored the contracting CD4+ clones; mainly EMRA harbored the CD8+ ones.

This TCR was sampled from an adult woman who had mild COVID-19 (a few samples of this study predate the infection). Cell type and time point are not known. This rearrangement joins TRBV6-2 or TRBV6-3 to TRBJ1-2, with D possibly TRBD1 on 5 matching bases. Sequenced sample: PBMCs or a T cell subset sorted from them (not recorded which). CDR3 nucleotide sequence: TGTGCCAGCAGTTACTCGAACAGGCCCAACTATGGCTACACCTTC. This gives the protein CASSYSNRPNYGYTF.